This is a list of T cell receptor beta chains from one sample in a study of blood T cell repertoires in COVID-19. This table comes from immunoSEQ multiplex PCR, and its TCRdb copy is limited to in-frame clones, with some not included. The sample contains around 180,000 clones, 80% to 90% of which appear only once. Material for sequencing was peripheral blood. Receptors originate from a human donor with active or convalescent COVID-19. The donor label of this sample is uncertain. CDR3s leave out the opening cysteine and the closing phenylalanine or tryptophan. Fields, in order: V gene, D gene, clone size, J gene, CDR3 protein. The D gene is left open where the match is weak. For some rows the clone size is stated as once, few or many, or as a class when expanded; others skip it.

v_call: TRBV5-4; d_call: TRBD1; clone_size: .; j_call: TRBJ1-1; cdr3_aa: ASSPAGQGNTEAF
v_call: TRBV7-9; d_call: .; clone_size: .; j_call: TRBJ1-5; cdr3_aa: ASSLGQERGNQPQH
v_call: TRBV5-1; d_call: .; clone_size: .; j_call: TRBJ1-6; cdr3_aa: ASSLDWGESISPLH
v_call: TRBV18; d_call: .; clone_size: .; j_call: TRBJ2-4; cdr3_aa: ASSPNDDRPRGIQY
v_call: TRBV28; d_call: .; clone_size: .; j_call: TRBJ2-7; cdr3_aa: ASSPRGRGTYEQY
v_call: TRBV12-5; d_call: TRBD2; clone_size: once; j_call: TRBJ2-7; cdr3_aa: ASGLVRAGGSYEQY
v_call: TRBV5-1; d_call: TRBD2; clone_size: .; j_call: TRBJ2-2; cdr3_aa: ASSLVWTSGRVITGELF
v_call: TRBV25-1; d_call: TRBD1; clone_size: once; j_call: TRBJ1-3; cdr3_aa: ASSTGGSGNTIY
v_call: TRBV7-9; d_call: TRBD2; clone_size: .; j_call: TRBJ2-5; cdr3_aa: ASSLVGTTETQY
v_call: TRBV13; d_call: TRBD1; clone_size: .; j_call: TRBJ2-3; cdr3_aa: ASSFRTGFTDTQY
v_call: TRBV6-5; d_call: TRBD1; clone_size: .; j_call: TRBJ1-4; cdr3_aa: ASLGTVLNEKLF
v_call: TRBV6-4; d_call: .; clone_size: .; j_call: TRBJ1-2; cdr3_aa: ASSDSGLNYGYT
v_call: TRBV18; d_call: TRBD1; clone_size: .; j_call: TRBJ1-3; cdr3_aa: ASSPRDSSGNTIY
v_call: TRBV11-2; d_call: TRBD1; clone_size: .; j_call: TRBJ2-2; cdr3_aa: ASSFINRDRGIELF
v_call: TRBV7-2; d_call: .; clone_size: few; j_call: TRBJ2-5; cdr3_aa: ASSLVETPGETQY
v_call: TRBV29-1; d_call: TRBD1; clone_size: .; j_call: TRBJ2-7; cdr3_aa: SADEGQGSYEQY
v_call: TRBV12-5; d_call: TRBD1; clone_size: .; j_call: TRBJ1-2; cdr3_aa: ASGTAGTGNGYT
v_call: TRBV18; d_call: TRBD1; clone_size: .; j_call: TRBJ2-4; cdr3_aa: ASSQPGQGNIQY
v_call: TRBV5-4; d_call: .; clone_size: .; j_call: TRBJ2-5; cdr3_aa: ASSLPRPGVGSGTQY
v_call: TRBV18; d_call: .; clone_size: .; j_call: TRBJ2-5; cdr3_aa: ASSQGVGETQY
v_call: TRBV18; d_call: .; clone_size: few; j_call: TRBJ1-1; cdr3_aa: ASSPGDAGTEAF
v_call: TRBV9; d_call: TRBD2; clone_size: .; j_call: TRBJ2-3; cdr3_aa: ASSVADGLAGGDTQY
v_call: TRBV2; d_call: .; clone_size: once; j_call: TRBJ2-3; cdr3_aa: ASRAPLAATQY
v_call: TRBV30; d_call: .; clone_size: .; j_call: TRBJ2-3; cdr3_aa: AWSVGAGIKDTQY
v_call: TRBV2; d_call: .; clone_size: once; j_call: TRBJ1-5; cdr3_aa: ASTRGLEGQPQH
v_call: TRBV10-3; d_call: .; clone_size: .; j_call: TRBJ2-3; cdr3_aa: AISGGGRAGRTDTQY
v_call: TRBV18; d_call: .; clone_size: .; j_call: TRBJ2-1; cdr3_aa: ASSPQIRDRGLAGEQF
v_call: TRBV27; d_call: .; clone_size: few; j_call: TRBJ2-5; cdr3_aa: ASSTPTETQY
v_call: TRBV10-2; d_call: TRBD1; clone_size: .; j_call: TRBJ2-7; cdr3_aa: ASSESQNRGHYEQY
v_call: TRBV21-1; d_call: .; clone_size: .; j_call: TRBJ1-3; cdr3_aa: ANGDRDRAGNTIY
v_call: TRBV11-2; d_call: .; clone_size: few; j_call: TRBJ1-1; cdr3_aa: ASMRNSRGQAF
v_call: TRBV13; d_call: TRBD2; clone_size: .; j_call: TRBJ2-1; cdr3_aa: ASSQWGAGHAASGGNEQF
v_call: TRBV25-1; d_call: TRBD2; clone_size: .; j_call: TRBJ2-7; cdr3_aa: ASSASSRGGRAGEQY
v_call: TRBV7-2; d_call: .; clone_size: .; j_call: TRBJ2-2; cdr3_aa: ASSLWGRTGELF
v_call: TRBV28; d_call: .; clone_size: .; j_call: TRBJ2-5; cdr3_aa: ASSLPVNQETQY
v_call: TRBV7-3; d_call: .; clone_size: .; j_call: TRBJ1-1; cdr3_aa: ATKVTPGETEAF
v_call: TRBV9; d_call: TRBD2; clone_size: .; j_call: TRBJ2-3; cdr3_aa: ASSGLARTDTQY
v_call: TRBV5-1; d_call: TRBD1; clone_size: .; j_call: TRBJ2-7; cdr3_aa: ASSLRTLMDRNDEQY
v_call: TRBV9; d_call: .; clone_size: .; j_call: TRBJ2-3; cdr3_aa: ASSVGGVWTDTQY
v_call: TRBV21-1; d_call: .; clone_size: few; j_call: TRBJ2-3; cdr3_aa: ASSPHLDGRAPADTQY
v_call: TRBV11-3; d_call: .; clone_size: .; j_call: TRBJ2-7; cdr3_aa: ASSLDSSGRPFSEQY
v_call: TRBV6-5; d_call: .; clone_size: .; j_call: TRBJ2-5; cdr3_aa: ASSRTPQETQY
v_call: TRBV7-9; d_call: TRBD2; clone_size: once; j_call: TRBJ2-1; cdr3_aa: ASRLAGLNEQF
v_call: TRBV9; d_call: .; clone_size: .; j_call: TRBJ1-1; cdr3_aa: ASSAWDGEGSEAF
v_call: TRBV3-1/TRBV3-2; d_call: TRBD1; clone_size: .; j_call: TRBJ1-1; cdr3_aa: ASSYGTGGRGAF
v_call: TRBV3-1/TRBV3-2; d_call: TRBD2; clone_size: .; j_call: TRBJ2-3; cdr3_aa: ASSQDRLAGQY